The 8 T cell receptor beta chains presented below share a single source sample, sequenced in a study of T cell repertoires in cytomegalovirus infection. One entry per CDR3 protein results from TCRdb running MiXCR on the reads. The sample records under 200,000 distinct CDR3 sequences, approximately 28% being singletons. The sequencing input was PBMCs. Receptors were obtained from a human donor in good health (CMV status not recorded). Some clones in this sample may be carry-over from other donors' samples.

J is TRBJ1-1 and V is TRBV11-1; no clear D. The germline CDR1 and CDR2 sequences are SGHAT and FQDESV (reference sequence). V lost 5 bases and J 0 bases, leaving 7 bases between the germline ends. The CDR3 is 13 amino acids. The CDR3 DNA sequence: TGTGCCAGCAGCCCGACACTGAACACTGAAGCTTTCTTT. Amino acids: CASSPTLNTEAFF. Filled out from reference TRBV11-1 and TRBJ1-1, the complete variable domain reads EAEVAQSPRYKITEKSQAVAFWCDPISGHATLYWYRQILGQGPELLVQFQDESVVDDSQLPKDRFSAERLKGVDSTLKIQPAELGDSAMYLCASSPTLNTEAFFGQGTRLTVV.

This clonotype came up a few times. The chain has TRBV28 and TRBJ2-7, with D possibly matching TRBD2 (5 bases). V lost 7 bases to trimming and J lost 3 bases, with 13 bases between them. This CDR3 spans 13 amino acids. Germline values: CDR1 MDHEN, CDR2 SYDVKM. The CDR3 DNA follows: TGTGCCAGCACCGAGTCAGGACTCTACGAGCAGTACTTC. Its translation is CASTESGLYEQYF.

This clonotype has only one observation. The CDR3 loop is CASSQLAGVADTQYF. The CDR3 DNA reads as TGTGCCAGCAGCCAGCTAGCGGGGGTGGCAGATACGCAGTATTTT. The genes are TRBV11-2 and TRBJ2-3, with 10 bases that match TRBD2. J lost 4 bases, V lost 5 bases, and 6 bases had no gene match. The CDR3 sequence is 15 residues long. The germline V gene has CDR1 SGHAT and CDR2 FQNNGV.

The rearrangement joins TRBV7-9 to TRBJ2-6; perhaps TRBD1 as D (6 bases). The ends were cut back, 5 bases at V and 0 bases at J, with 17 bases in the middle. The germline CDR1 and CDR2 sequences are SEHNR and FQNEAQ (reference sequence). The CDR3 runs 18 residues. CDR3 sequence (DNA): TGTGCCAGCAGCACTGGCCCGGGACAAAGCTCTGGGGCCAACGTCCTGACTTTC. This translates into CASSTGPGQSSGANVLTF.

The chain recombines TRBV25-1 with TRBJ1-2; 7 bases align to TRBD1. Germline-derived CDR1 and CDR2 are MGHDK and SYGVNS. The ends lost 4 bases at V and 4 bases at J; junction bases unmatched: 6. The CDR3 is made up of 14 amino acids. The CDR3 protein is CASSGSGQFYGYTF. CDR3 nucleotides: TGTGCCAGCAGTGGGTCGGGACAGTTCTATGGCTACACCTTC.

This clonotype was counted between two and nine times. V is TRBV6-5 and J is TRBJ2-5, with 8 bases aligning to TRBD1. This CDR3 region has 12 residues. The germline CDR1 and CDR2 sequences are MNHEY and SVGAGI. Trimming at V came to 6 bases and at J to 13 bases, leaving 10 bases not matched to a gene. The CDR3 DNA reads as TGTGCCAGCAGCCCCCCGAGCAGGGGGCTGTACTTC. It is translated as CASSPPSRGLYF.

The rearrangement joins TRBV7-3 to TRBJ2-2; D is unclear. The V end was cut by 5 bases, the J end by 2 bases, with 3 bases between. CDR1 SGHTA and CDR2 FQGTGA come from the germline V gene. The CDR3 extends over 12 amino acids. CDR3 protein: CASSTNTGELFF. The CDR3 DNA follows: TGTGCCAGCAGCACCAACACCGGGGAGCTGTTTTTT.

This clonotype was counted only a few times. The CDR3 DNA is TGCGCCAGCAGCTTGGCCGCAGGGCAAGCTTTCTTT. Its protein product is CASSLAAGQAFF. This rearrangement joins TRBV5-1 to TRBJ1-1; a possible D gene is TRBD1 (5 bases). This CDR3 comprises 12 residues. Per germline, CDR1 SGHRS and CDR2 YFSETQ. V was shortened by 0 bases and J by 9 bases, with 9 bases between the two germline ends.